This entry lists 23 T cell receptor beta chains sequenced from one sample in a study of shared clonotypes between healthy human individuals. The protocol was immunoSEQ multiplex PCR, while the TCRdb copy is restricted to in-frame clones and leaves out a portion. The data contain 2 million to 2.5 million clones, approximately 94% of them singletons. Input material: naive CD4+ T cells sorted from blood. Subset reported: CD45RA+ positively selected. Receptor source: a man younger than 35 in good health.

This chain connects TRBV12-5 to TRBJ1-3, with 7 bases identical to TRBD1. With V trimmed by 1 base and J by 7 bases, 7 bases remained unmatched. The CDR3 contains 15 residues. Germline V CDR1 and CDR2: LGHNT, FRNRAP. The CDR3 DNA is TGTGCTAGTGGTTTGGGTTCCTACAGGGGCAACACCATATATTTT. Its protein is CASGLGSYRGNTIYF.

This sequence joins TRBV2 and TRBJ2-2, with 9 bases identical to TRBD2. The germline V gene has CDR1 SNHLY and CDR2 FYNNEI. V lost 3 bases to trimming and J lost 4 bases; unmatched junction nucleotides: 6. CDR3 length: 16 residues. The CDR3 nucleotides read TGTGCCAGCAGTGATCTAGCGGGAAGATCCACCGGGGAGCTGTTTTTT. It translates to CASSDLAGRSTGELFF.

The chain employs TRBV20-1 and TRBJ2-1; D is undetermined. The CDR3 runs 11 residues. The ends were cut back, 0 bases at V and 8 bases at J, with 5 bases in the middle. CDR1 and CDR2 from the germline V gene are DFQATT and SNEGSKA (reference sequence). Here the CDR3 reads CSARDLYEQFF. CDR3 nucleotides: TGCAGTGCTAGAGATCTGTATGAGCAGTTCTTC.

The chain's CDR3 is CASSSTGMGTDTQYF. The CDR3 region has the DNA TGTGCCAGCAGTTCGACAGGGATGGGAACAGATACGCAGTATTTT. The chain carries TRBV28 and TRBJ2-3, with TRBD1 identical over 7 bases. V trimming: 4 bases; J trimming: 3 bases; junction bases outside the gene matches: 7. The germline CDR1 and CDR2 sequences are MDHEN and SYDVKM. The CDR3 has 15 amino acids.

This chain joins TRBV6-1 and TRBJ2-5; 10 nucleotides agree with TRBD1. This CDR3 has 14 amino acids. The germline V gene has CDR1 MNHNS and CDR2 SASEGT. The J segment lost 1 base and the V segment lost 8 bases, leaving 4 bases of the junction unmatched. For the CDR3, the DNA is TGTGCCAGCTCGGGACAGGGGACCCAAGAGACCCAGTACTTC. Translation gives CASSGQGTQETQYF.

A word on this clone: Other DNA sequences in this sample translate to the same CDR3. V usage is TRBV19 and J usage is TRBJ2-4, with D perhaps given as TRBD1 or TRBD2 (6 bases each). CDR1 is LNHDA, CDR2 SQIVND, per germline (reference sequence). Deletions cut 4 bases from V and 0 bases from J, with 7 bases between. The CDR3 has 14 amino acids. The CDR3 DNA follows: TGTGCCAGTAGTAAGGGGGGAGCCAAAAACATTCAGTACTTC. Protein: CASSKGGAKNIQYF. Supplemented by reference TRBV19 and TRBJ2-4, the full variable domain reads DGGITQSPKYLFRKEGQNVTLSCEQNLNHDAMYWYRQDPGQGLRLIYYSQIVNDFQKGDIAEGYSVSREKKESFPLTVTSAQKNPTAFYLCASSKGGAKNIQYFGAGTRLSVL.

Remarks on this clone: Other DNA sequences from this sample encode an identical CDR3 as well. This rearrangement joins TRBV5-1 to TRBJ1-1; D perhaps matches TRBD1 (6 bases). V shed 0 bases and J shed 4 bases, with 10 bases lying between them. Germline CDR1 is SGHRS and CDR2 is YFSETQ. The CDR3 extends over 14 amino acids. Here the CDR3 reads CASSLGEGGTEAFF. The CDR3 DNA reads TGCGCCAGCAGCTTGGGTGAGGGGGGCACTGAAGCTTTCTTT. Combining the CDR3 with reference TRBV5-1 and TRBJ1-1 gives the whole variable domain KAGVTQTPRYLIKTRGQQVTLSCSPISGHRSVSWYQQTPGQGLQFLFEYFSETQRNKGNFPGRFSGRQFSNSRSEMNVSTLELGDSALYLCASSLGEGGTEAFFGQGTRLTVV.

Turning to this clone: Distinct nucleotide sequences in the sample also encode this CDR3. The chain combines TRBV4-1 with TRBJ2-3; TRBD2 matches 8 bases. CDR1 is MGHRA and CDR2 is YSYEKL in the germline V gene. This CDR3 contains 16 residues. The ends lost 1 base at V and 2 bases at J; junction bases unmatched: 5. The CDR3 is CASSQVLAGVTDTQYF. The CDR3 DNA sequence: TGCGCCAGCAGCCAAGTTCTAGCGGGCGTCACAGATACGCAGTATTTT.

On this clone itself: Different DNA sequences within this sample yield the same CDR3. The J gene is TRBJ2-7, the V gene TRBV7-2; D not certain. The CDR3 is 14 amino acids. Germline-derived CDR1 and CDR2 are SGHTA and FQGNSA. V dropped 0 bases and J dropped 2 bases, with 8 bases sitting between them. The CDR3 coding sequence is TGTGCCAGCAGCTTAGCGGGTGGGGCCTACGAGCAGTACTTC. Amino acids: CASSLAGGAYEQYF. Supplemented by reference TRBV7-2 and TRBJ2-7, the full variable domain reads GAGVSQSPSNKVTEKGKDVELRCDPISGHTALYWYRQSLGQGLEFLIYFQGNSAPDKSGLPSDRFSAERTGGSVSTLTIQRTQQEDSAVYLCASSLAGGAYEQYFGPGTRLTVT.

The chain's CDR3 is CASSQSAGSHEQYF. The DNA of the CDR3 is TGCGCCAGCAGCCAATCCGCAGGGTCCCACGAGCAGTACTTC. This sequence joins TRBV5-1 and TRBJ2-7; possibly TRBD1 for D (5 bases). With 4 bases removed from V and 5 bases from J, the gap between germline ends came to 16 bases. This CDR3 is 14 amino acids long. The germline CDR1 and CDR2 sequences are SGHRS and YFSETQ.

This clone was seen once. V and J are TRBV10-2 and TRBJ2-6; TRBD2 aligns across 7 bases. The CDR3 loop spans 14 amino acids. J gave up 2 bases and V 5 bases, and 0 bases lay outside the gene matches. Germline CDR1 and CDR2: WSHSY and SAAADI. In nucleotides, the CDR3 is TGCGCCAGCAGTCGGGGGGCTGGGGCCAACGTCCTGACTTTC. Protein sequence: CASSRGAGANVLTF.

The chain joins TRBV10-3 to TRBJ2-3; 7 bases fit TRBD1. CDR1 and CDR2 from the germline V gene are ENHRY and SYGVKD. The CDR3 extends over 14 amino acids. The junction had 6 bases not matched to a gene; V was cut back by 7 bases and J by 2 bases. The CDR3 is CAIKWDSYTDTQYF. The CDR3 DNA sequence: TGTGCCATCAAATGGGACAGCTACACAGATACGCAGTATTTT.

This chain links TRBV6-5 with TRBJ2-2; unclear D gene. The CDR3 runs to 11 residues. Between the trimmed V and J ends, which lost 6 bases and 7 bases, there was a span of 6 bases. CDR1 MNHEY and CDR2 SVGAGI come from the germline V gene. CDR3 coding DNA: TGTGCCAGCAGCCAGTACGGGGAGCTGTTTTTT. As protein: CASSQYGELFF.

The V call is TRBV7-2, the J call TRBJ2-3; perhaps TRBD2 as D (5 bases). Germline V gene data show CDR1 as SGHTA and CDR2 as FQGNSA. The CDR3 is 12 residues long. Trimming took off 7 bases at V and 14 bases at J, with 19 bases between the two ends. CDR3 residues: CASISPGFSAYF. The CDR3, as DNA: TGTGCCAGCATCTCTCCGGGATTCTCGGCGTATTTT.

This sequence joins TRBV4-1 and TRBJ1-6; a possible D gene is TRBD1 (6 bases). CDR1 and CDR2 from the germline V gene are MGHRA and YSYEKL. Trimming removed 1 base at V and 4 bases at J, with 11 bases between. This CDR3 is built from 16 residues. The CDR3 here is CASSQVGGGYNSPLHF. In nucleotides, the CDR3 is TGCGCCAGCAGCCAAGTAGGGGGGGGATATAATTCACCCCTCCACTTT.

The rearrangement joins TRBV5-6 to TRBJ1-6; D ambiguous. CDR1 and CDR2 from the germline V gene are SGHDT and YYEEEE. CDR3 size: 17 residues. V was trimmed by 0 bases and J by 0 bases, leaving 10 bases between them. As DNA, the CDR3 is TGTGCCAGCAGCTTGGCCAAAGGCCTCTCCTATAATTCACCCCTCCACTTT. Translating it yields CASSLAKGLSYNSPLHF.

The V call is TRBV6-1, the J call TRBJ2-1, with D possibly TRBD1 on 7 matching bases. Trimming shortened V by 8 bases and J by 5 bases, and 19 bases separated the two germline ends. The germline CDR1 and CDR2 sequences are MNHNS and SASEGT. This CDR3 is 15 amino acids long. As DNA, the CDR3 is TGTGCCAGCCTCACTGGGACAGCGGGTAACAATGAGCAGTTCTTC. It yields the protein CASLTGTAGNNEQFF.

This clone turned up a few times. The rearrangement uses TRBV7-9 and TRBJ2-7, with 7 positions matching TRBD1. Germline loops: CDR1 SEHNR, CDR2 FQNEAQ (reference sequence). The CDR3 extends over 17 amino acids. V was pared by 7 bases and J by 0 bases, with 15 bases of the junction left unmatched. The CDR3 DNA is TGTGCCAGCACCTTCCCCGCCGGGACAGTCGGCTCCTACGAGCAGTACTTC. Residues: CASTFPAGTVGSYEQYF.

The chain is built from TRBV19 and TRBJ1-2; 7 bases align to TRBD1. Unmatched junction bases numbered 7, after V lost 4 bases and J lost 8 bases. The germline gives CDR1 LNHDA, CDR2 SQIVND (reference sequence). The CDR3 has 13 residues. DNA for the CDR3: TGTGCCAGTAGTACTAAGACAGGGAACGGCTACACCTTC. Its translation is CASSTKTGNGYTF.

The rearrangement joins TRBV5-4 to TRBJ2-5; the D is unclear. The CDR3 is 13 residues long. Looked up from germline, CDR1 is SGHNT and CDR2 is YYREEE (reference sequence). Trimming removed 4 bases at V and 2 bases at J, with 9 bases between. CDR3 nucleotide sequence: TGTGCCAGCAGCCCCGTCCTTCAAGAGACCCAGTACTTC. The encoded protein is CASSPVLQETQYF.

The DNA for the CDR3 is TGTGCCAGCAGCGTAGTGGGTGGGAGGGTGGATGGCTACACCTTC. Its protein product is CASSVVGGRVDGYTF. The chain is built from TRBV9 and TRBJ1-2, with unresolved D. The CDR3 totals 15 residues. V was cut by 0 bases and J by 6 bases, with 15 bases left in between. Germline assignment: CDR1 SGDLS and CDR2 YYNGEE. The full variable domain, its missing parts supplied by reference TRBV9 and TRBJ1-2, is DSGVTQTPKHLITATGQRVTLRCSPRSGDLSVYWYQQSLDQGLQFLIQYYNGEERAKGNILERFSAQQFPDLHSELNLSSLELGDSALYFCASSVVGGRVDGYTFGSGTRLTVV.

Of note for this clone: The same CDR3 can be traced to other DNA sequences in this sample. The chain is built from TRBV5-6 and TRBJ1-1; 7 bases agree with TRBD1. Germline V CDR1 and CDR2: SGHDT, YYEEEE. Unmatched junction bases numbered 5, after V lost 4 bases and J lost 2 bases. The CDR3 is 14 amino acids. The CDR3 nucleotides are TGTGCCAGCAGCCCCGGGACAGTTAACACTGAAGCTTTCTTT. Residues: CASSPGTVNTEAFF.

The count of this clone is one. The gene calls are TRBV6-1 and TRBJ1-3; possibly TRBD1 for D (6 bases). Deletions cut 6 bases from V and 5 bases from J, with 14 bases between. Germline V lookup: CDR1 MNHNS, CDR2 SASEGT. The CDR3 consists of 14 residues. The CDR3 loop reads CASSGSGTRNTIYF. CDR3 DNA sequence: TGTGCCAGCAGCGGGTCCGGGACAAGAAACACCATATATTTT.